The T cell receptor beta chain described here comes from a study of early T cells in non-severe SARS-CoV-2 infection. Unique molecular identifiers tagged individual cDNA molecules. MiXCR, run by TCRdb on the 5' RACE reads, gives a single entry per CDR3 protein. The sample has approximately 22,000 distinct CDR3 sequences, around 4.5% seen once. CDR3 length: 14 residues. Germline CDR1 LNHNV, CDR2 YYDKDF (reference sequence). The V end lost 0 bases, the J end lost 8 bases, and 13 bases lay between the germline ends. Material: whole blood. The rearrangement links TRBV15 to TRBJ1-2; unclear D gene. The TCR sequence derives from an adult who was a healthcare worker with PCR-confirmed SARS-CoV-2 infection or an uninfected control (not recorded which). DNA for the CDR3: TGTGCCACCAGCAGAGATTTCGGAGGTACCGGCTACACCTTC. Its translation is CATSRDFGGTGYTF.